Following are 32 T cell receptor beta chains from one sample sequenced in a study of OX40 agonist ivuxolimab in advanced cancers. Clones were sequenced by immunoSEQ multiplex PCR, and TCRdb holds only the in-frame ones, with some missing. The table lists about 69,000 clones, about 90% of them singletons. Sequences were derived from CD4+ or CD8+ T cells sorted from blood, sampled in a trial of the OX40 agonist ivuxolimab. Receptors were obtained from an adult with an advanced solid tumor such as melanoma, head and neck, liver or kidney cancer.

The chain is built from TRBV10-3 and TRBJ2-1; 10 nucleotides line up with TRBD2. The germline CDR1 and CDR2 sequences are ENHRY and SYGVKD. The CDR3 covers 21 residues. V lost 0 bases, J lost 0 bases, and 14 bases stayed unmatched. The CDR3 is CAISESGIGLAVKSSYNEQFF. CDR3 in DNA: TGTGCCATCAGTGAGTCAGGCATAGGACTAGCGGTAAAAAGCTCCTACAATGAGCAGTTCTTC.

The chain couples TRBV11-2 to TRBJ1-1, with no clear D. V lost 0 bases and J lost 6, with 8 bases in between. This CDR3 is 13 amino acids long. Per the germline V gene, CDR1 is SGHAT and CDR2 is FQNNGV. CDR3 in amino acids: CASSLEVGAEAFF. The CDR3 region has the DNA TGTGCCAGCAGCTTAGAGGTTGGCGCTGAAGCTTTCTTT.

The chain carries TRBV11-2 and TRBJ1-1, with a weak D call TRBD1 (5 bases). Germline CDR1 is SGHAT and CDR2 is FQNNGV. The CDR3 extends over 13 amino acids. The V gene lost 4 bases and the J gene lost 7 bases, with 13 bases spanning the gap. The CDR3 here is CASSYTSGDEAFF. CDR3 coding DNA: TGTGCCAGCAGCTACACATCGGGGGATGAAGCTTTCTTT.

V and J are TRBV28 and TRBJ2-7, with TRBD1 matching 9 bases. Germline V CDR1 and CDR2: MDHEN, SYDVKM. Unmatched junction bases numbered 9, after V lost 6 bases and J lost 3 bases. The CDR3 totals 15 residues. CDR3 in amino acids: CASRPGTGIIYEQYF. As DNA, the CDR3 is TGTGCCAGCAGACCCGGGACAGGGATTATCTACGAGCAGTACTTC.

The chain couples TRBV28 to TRBJ1-1; maybe TRBD1 (6 bases). V was pared by 5 bases and J by 1 base, with 17 bases between. CDR1 is MDHEN and CDR2 is SYDVKM in the germline V gene. There are 16 residues in the CDR3. This chain's CDR3 is CASSANRETPNTEAFF. In nucleotides, the CDR3 is TGTGCCAGCAGTGCCAACAGGGAAACTCCGAACACTGAAGCTTTCTTT.

V usage is TRBV5-1 and J usage is TRBJ2-2; perhaps TRBD1 as D (6 bases). Trimming shortened V by 0 bases and J by 0 bases, and 15 bases separated the two germline ends. Germline CDR1 is SGHRS and CDR2 is YFSETQ. CDR3 length: 18 residues. The CDR3 reads CASSLAMLGGPNTGELFF. CDR3 nucleotides: TGCGCCAGCAGCTTGGCCATGCTTGGGGGCCCGAACACCGGGGAGCTGTTTTTT.

As concerns this clone: A read error may account for a junction end that differs from germline. This chain connects TRBV6-5 to TRBJ2-5; maybe TRBD1 (6 bases). Per the germline V gene, CDR1 is MNHEY and CDR2 is SVGAGI. This CDR3 contains 13 residues. CDR3 sequence reads: CVSTVQGEETQYF. For the CDR3, the DNA is TGTGTCAGCACCGTACAGGGTGAAGAGACCCAGTACTTC.

The V and J genes are TRBV28 and TRBJ1-5, with a tentative D call TRBD1 (6 bases). Germline CDR1 is MDHEN and CDR2 is SYDVKM. V was shortened by 6 bases and J by 4 bases, with 13 bases between the two germline ends. CDR3 length: 14 residues. The CDR3: CASRADRFNQPQHF. As DNA, the CDR3 is TGTGCCAGCAGGGCAGACAGGTTTAATCAGCCCCAGCATTTT.

The chain couples TRBV4-2 to TRBJ2-2; TRBD2 agrees at 7 bases. With V trimmed by 0 bases and J by 5 bases, 6 bases remained unmatched. Germline-derived CDR1 and CDR2 are LGHNA and YNFKEQ. The length of the CDR3 is 16 residues. In nucleotides, the CDR3 is TGTGCCAGCAGCCAAGATTGGCGGGAGATGACCGGGGAGCTGTTTTTT. This translates into CASSQDWREMTGELFF.

The J gene is TRBJ2-7, the V gene TRBV18, with 11 bases identical to TRBD1. The V gene end was trimmed by 2 bases and the J gene end by 4 bases; junction bases not matched to a gene: 1. Germline CDR1 is KGHSH and CDR2 is LQKENI. This CDR3 is built from 14 residues. The CDR3: CASSPGTGGYEQYF. The CDR3 nucleotides are TGTGCCAGCTCACCAGGGACAGGGGGGTACGAGCAGTACTTC.

The chain employs TRBV11-2 and TRBJ2-1; tentative D call: TRBD1 (6 bases). Trimming left V 5 bases short and J 6 bases short, with 14 bases between. CDR1 and CDR2 (germline): SGHAT, FQNNGV. CDR3 length: 14 residues. The CDR3 nucleotides are TGTGCCAGCAGCGCACGACAGGAAGGCAATGAGCAGTTCTTC. Encoded protein: CASSARQEGNEQFF.

This CDR3 reads CASSLVLAGQETQYF. The CDR3 region has the DNA TGTGCCAGCAGCTTAGTACTAGCGGGACAAGAGACCCAGTACTTC. V and J are TRBV11-2 and TRBJ2-5; 10 nucleotides line up with TRBD2. With 1 base clipped from V and 2 bases from J, the junction kept 1 base outside the gene matches. CDR1 is SGHAT and CDR2 is FQNNGV in the germline V gene. The CDR3 is made up of 15 amino acids.

The chain is built from TRBV2 and TRBJ2-5, with D maybe TRBD1 (6 bases). The germline V and J ends were trimmed by 8 bases and 0 bases, with 7 bases remaining between them. Per the germline V gene, CDR1 is SNHLY and CDR2 is FYNNEI. This CDR3 has 12 amino acids. CDR3 bases: TGTGCCAGCCAGGGGTACCAAGAGACCCAGTACTTC. It encodes CASQGYQETQYF.

In DNA form, the CDR3 reads TGTGCCAGCAGTATGGCAGGGTTCGAAGCTTTCTTT. Protein: CASSMAGFEAFF. The chain recombines TRBV28 with TRBJ1-1; possibly TRBD1 for D (5 bases). Germline V lookup: CDR1 MDHEN, CDR2 SYDVKM. This CDR3 region has 12 residues. Trimming removed 5 bases at V and 8 bases at J, with 12 bases between.

This chain links TRBV2 with TRBJ2-5, with TRBD1 identical over 10 bases. Germline V lookup: CDR1 SNHLY, CDR2 FYNNEI. The trim removed 2 bases at V and 4 bases at J, leaving 7 bases unmatched. There are 16 residues in the CDR3. The CDR3 protein is CASSEMGQGMGETQYF. CDR3 coding DNA: TGTGCCAGCAGTGAAATGGGACAGGGGATGGGAGAGACCCAGTACTTC.

V is TRBV11-2 and J is TRBJ2-5, with no clear D. Trimming took 2 bases from V and 3 from J, leaving 13 bases between them. This CDR3 comprises 15 residues. Germline CDR1 and CDR2: SGHAT and FQNNGV. CDR3 nucleotides: TGTGCCAGCAGCTTAAAGCGAGAGGTCAAAGAGACCCAGTACTTC. Residues: CASSLKREVKETQYF.

This clone was found once. The DNA for the CDR3 is TGTGCCAGCAGCTCTGACAACGAGCAGTACTTC. Its translation: CASSSDNEQYF. The chain combines TRBV11-3 with TRBJ2-7; D gene ambiguous. Germline-derived CDR1 and CDR2 are SGHNT and YENEEA. Trimming took off 4 bases at V and 5 bases at J, with 6 bases between the two ends. There are 11 residues in the CDR3.

The rearrangement joins TRBV19 to TRBJ2-5; weak D call: TRBD2 (6 bases). The CDR3 runs 15 residues. Between the trimmed V and J ends, which lost 5 bases and 5 bases, there was a span of 18 bases. From germline, CDR1 is LNHDA and CDR2 SQIVND (reference sequence). CDR3 nucleotide sequence: TGTGCCAGTAGTCCCCGGGAGTTTACGGGGGAGACCCAGTACTTC. This encodes CASSPREFTGETQYF.

A single count supports this clone. The rearrangement uses TRBV7-3 and TRBJ2-5, with TRBD2 identical over 12 bases. The V gene end was trimmed by 4 bases and the J gene end by 5 bases; junction bases not matched to a gene: 2. The length of the CDR3 is 14 residues. Germline CDR1 SGHTA, CDR2 FQGTGA. The CDR3 sequence is CASSSSGRAETQYF. Written as DNA, the CDR3 is TGTGCCAGCAGCTCTAGCGGGAGGGCCGAGACCCAGTACTTC.

This clone appeared a single time. The chain employs TRBV19 and TRBJ2-5; 15 positions match TRBD2. The germline CDR1 and CDR2 sequences are LNHDA and SQIVND (reference sequence). J gave up 4 bases and V 4 bases, and 7 bases lay outside the gene matches. The CDR3 is made up of 17 amino acids. CDR3 sequence reads: CASSSWTSGRAPETQYF. The CDR3 DNA sequence: TGTGCCAGTAGTAGTTGGACTAGCGGGAGGGCCCCAGAGACCCAGTACTTC.

CDR3 residues: CASGQGDKYEQFF. CDR3 coding DNA: TGTGCCAGCGGACAGGGGGATAAATATGAGCAGTTCTTC. The rearrangement uses TRBV11-2 and TRBJ2-1, with TRBD1 matching over 10 bases. Germline CDR1 reads SGHAT; CDR2 reads FQNNGV. This CDR3 has 13 residues. The V segment lost 8 bases and the J segment 8 bases; nucleotides outside the gene matches: 6.

The V call is TRBV6-6, the J call TRBJ1-5, with TRBD1 identical over 7 bases. The CDR3 runs 14 residues. The germline CDR1 and CDR2 sequences are MNHNY and SVGAGI (reference sequence). Trimming removed 7 bases from V and 3 bases from J; junction bases left unmatched: 6. As DNA, the CDR3 is TGTGCCAGCATCCCGGACAGGAACAATCAGCCCCAGCATTTT. This gives the protein CASIPDRNNQPQHF.

The V and J genes are TRBV7-9 and TRBJ2-5, with D possibly TRBD1 on 6 matching bases. This CDR3 is 13 amino acids long. Germline CDR1 SEHNR, CDR2 FQNEAQ (reference sequence). Trimming removed 6 bases from V and 0 bases from J, with 8 bases in between. CDR3 protein: CASRGDNQETQYF. CDR3 in DNA: TGTGCCAGCAGGGGGGACAACCAAGAGACCCAGTACTTC.

This clone showed up just once. This rearrangement joins TRBV9 to TRBJ1-5; D remains ambiguous. The CDR3 is 15 residues long. V was trimmed by 0 bases and J by 4 bases, leaving 11 bases between them. CDR1 and CDR2 from the germline V gene are SGDLS and YYNGEE. The chain's CDR3 is CASSVGEGANQPQHF. The CDR3 DNA sequence: TGTGCCAGCAGCGTAGGCGAGGGCGCGAATCAGCCCCAGCATTTT.

The gene calls are TRBV18 and TRBJ2-3; D gene ambiguous. The CDR3 runs 15 residues. CDR1 and CDR2 (germline): KGHSH, LQKENI. The V and J ends lost 4 bases and 0 bases respectively, with 11 bases between them. CDR3 in amino acids: CASSRRVDSTDTQYF. CDR3 nucleotides: TGTGCCAGCTCACGCCGGGTGGATAGCACAGATACGCAGTATTTT.

This sequence joins TRBV6-5 and TRBJ1-1, with D possibly matching TRBD1 (6 bases). The ends were cut back, 4 bases at V and 4 bases at J, with 16 bases in the middle. The CDR3 has 15 amino acids. Germline V gene lookup returns CDR1 MNHEY and CDR2 SVGAGI. The DNA for the CDR3 is TGTGCCAGCAGTTCCCCGACAGGATTTGCCACTGAAGCTTTCTTT. Translation: CASSSPTGFATEAFF.

The chain uses TRBV4-3 and TRBJ2-3; 8 nucleotides agree with TRBD2. The ends lost 6 bases at V and 0 bases at J; junction bases unmatched: 2. The CDR3 is 14 amino acids. Germline-derived CDR1 and CDR2 are LGHNA and YSLEER. The chain's CDR3 is CASSASGSTDTQYF. CDR3 nucleotide sequence: TGCGCCAGCAGTGCTAGCGGGAGCACAGATACGCAGTATTTT.

The chain joins TRBV11-2 to TRBJ2-1; 9 bases line up with TRBD2. The CDR3 length is 15 residues. J was trimmed by 9 bases and V by 5 bases; bases with no gene match: 11. Germline CDR1 SGHAT, CDR2 FQNNGV. The DNA for the CDR3 is TGTGCCAGCAGCGTCCTAGCGGGAAAAGGGGGTGAGCAGTTCTTC. Its translation is CASSVLAGKGGEQFF.

This chain connects TRBV27 to TRBJ2-3, with 7 bases aligning to TRBD2. With 5 bases clipped from V and 4 bases from J, the junction kept 18 bases outside the gene matches. CDR3 size: 18 residues. CDR1 MNHEY and CDR2 SMNVEV come from the germline V gene (reference sequence). The CDR3 bases are TGTGCCAGCAGTCCCTTTGAAGGACTAGTCAACGTGGCAGATACGCAGTATTTT. This gives the protein CASSPFEGLVNVADTQYF.

Comment on this clone: The identical CDR3 is also encoded by other nucleotide sequences in the sample. The V call is TRBV4-2, the J call TRBJ2-3; no definite D call. The length of the CDR3 is 12 residues. Between the trimmed V and J ends, which lost 0 bases and 7 bases, there was a span of 5 bases. The germline V gene encodes CDR1 LGHNA and CDR2 YNFKEQ. The CDR3 loop reads CASSQDSNTQYF. In DNA form, the CDR3 reads TGTGCCAGCAGCCAAGATTCAAATACGCAGTATTTT.

The chain joins TRBV20-1 to TRBJ2-5; either TRBD1 or TRBD2 may fit D (5 bases each). This CDR3 spans 11 amino acids. CDR1 is DFQATT, CDR2 SNEGSKA, per germline (reference sequence). V lost 3 bases and J 7 bases, leaving 9 bases between the germline ends. The CDR3 region is CSASEGLTQYF. The CDR3 DNA sequence: TGCAGTGCTAGTGAGGGGTTGACCCAGTACTTC.

The CDR3 loop is CASSVGWGLDEQYF. DNA of the CDR3: TGTGCCAGCAGCGTAGGATGGGGGCTCGACGAGCAGTACTTC. V gene TRBV9 combines with J gene TRBJ2-7, with D possibly TRBD1 on 6 matching bases. The V gene lost 0 bases and the J gene lost 5 bases, with 12 bases spanning the gap. Germline CDR1 is SGDLS and CDR2 is YYNGEE. The length of the CDR3 is 14 residues.